One sample yielded the 25 T cell receptor beta chains listed below, sequenced in a study of CD8 T cells in ankylosing spondylitis. Findings and caveats of the study: Apparently characteristic of ankylosing spondylitis blood was a TCR beta motif (fewer than ten highly homologous variants).

Their cognate antigens are unknown. TCRdb re-derived calls from the 5' RACE reads in MiXCR, one entry per CDR3 protein. The sample shows tens of thousands of distinct CDR3 sequences, roughly 8.8% of them seen only once. The specimen was blood, either unsorted or a sorted T cell fraction (not recorded which). Source of these receptors: a male donor with ankylosing spondylitis.

In its sample, this clonotype was seen a few times. DNA of the CDR3: TGTGCCAGCAGCTTTTATTCCGGGGAGCTGTTTTTT. This encodes CASSFYSGELFF. The rearrangement links TRBV7-9 to TRBJ2-2, with unresolved D. CDR1 and CDR2 from the germline V gene are SEHNR and FQNEAQ (reference sequence). CDR3 size: 12 residues. V lost 3 bases and J 6 bases, leaving 5 bases between the germline ends.

This clonotype was seen many times. This rearrangement joins TRBV6-5 to TRBJ2-2; D gene uncertain. Germline V CDR1 and CDR2: MNHEY, SVGAGI. The CDR3 contains 11 residues. Deletions cut 2 bases from V and 7 bases from J, with 2 bases between. The CDR3 loop reads CASSYGGELFF. CDR3 sequence (DNA): TGTGCCAGCAGTTACGGCGGGGAGCTGTTTTTT.

This clonotype has ten or more counts. The chain has TRBV27 and TRBJ2-7, with D perhaps TRBD1 (5 bases). Germline V gives CDR1 MNHEY, CDR2 SMNVEV (reference sequence). The CDR3 runs 12 residues. Trimming shortened V by 7 bases and J by 4 bases, and 11 bases separated the two germline ends. CDR3 sequence reads: CASNPPGYEQYF. CDR3 DNA: TGTGCCAGCAATCCTCCAGGGTACGAGCAGTACTTC.

In this sample, this clonotype turned up a few times. The V call is TRBV9, the J call TRBJ1-6; D is unclear. This CDR3 is built from 16 residues. The germline V gene encodes CDR1 SGDLS and CDR2 YYNGEE. Trimming left V 3 bases short and J 0 bases short, with 10 bases between. CDR3 loop: CASSAGSRSYNSPLHF. CDR3 bases: TGTGCCAGCAGCGCAGGTTCCCGCTCCTATAATTCACCCCTCCACTTT.

The chain joins TRBV3-1 to TRBJ2-2; the D is unclear. V shed 4 bases and J shed 2 bases, with 8 bases lying between them. The germline CDR1 and CDR2 sequences are LGHDT and YNNKEL (reference sequence). The CDR3 extends over 14 amino acids. CDR3 coding DNA: TGTGCCAGCAGCCGTCTCGAAAACACCGGGGAGCTGTTTTTT. Translated, it gives CASSRLENTGELFF. The full variable domain, in which reference TRBV3-1 and TRBJ2-2 provide the parts outside the CDR3, is DTAVSQTPKYLVTQMGNDKSIKCEQNLGHDTMYWYKQDSKKFLKIMFSYNNKELIINETVPNRFSPKSPDKAHLNLHINSLELGDSAVYFCASSRLENTGELFFGEGSRLTVL.

In its sample, this clonotype was seen a few times. The CDR3 DNA follows: TGTGCCAGCAGCACAGGGGGCGCCTATGGCTACACCTTC. It yields the protein CASSTGGAYGYTF. V and J are TRBV27 and TRBJ1-2; 9 bases fit TRBD1. Germline CDR1 reads MNHEY; CDR2 reads SMNVEV (reference sequence). The V and J ends lost 6 bases and 4 bases, in that order; junction bases with no gene match: 3. The CDR3 spans 13 residues.

This clonotype was counted a few times. This rearrangement joins TRBV10-2 to TRBJ2-1; possible D gene TRBD2, 5 bases. The CDR3 totals 13 residues. With 5 bases removed from V and 10 bases from J, the gap between germline ends came to 15 bases. Germline values: CDR1 WSHSY, CDR2 SAAADI. The CDR3 here is CASSWPEGQEQFF. CDR3 DNA sequence: TGCGCCAGCAGTTGGCCCGAGGGCCAGGAGCAGTTCTTC.

The chain links TRBV19 to TRBJ2-7; TRBD2 aligns across 7 bases. Trimming at V came to 10 bases and at J to 5 bases, leaving 14 bases not matched to a gene. Looked up from germline, CDR1 is LNHDA and CDR2 is SQIVND (reference sequence). The CDR3 is made up of 14 amino acids. CDR3 region: CATNGEGGNDEQYF. The CDR3, as DNA: TGTGCCACCAATGGGGAGGGAGGTAACGACGAGCAGTACTTC. Full variable domain (remainder filled in from reference TRBV19 and TRBJ2-7): DGGITQSPKYLFRKEGQNVTLSCEQNLNHDAMYWYRQDPGQGLRLIYYSQIVNDFQKGDIAEGYSVSREKKESFPLTVTSAQKNPTAFYLCATNGEGGNDEQYFGPGTRLTVT.

This chain links TRBV11-2 with TRBJ2-3; 13 bases match TRBD2. Trimming cost V 5 bases and J 5 bases; bases outside gene matches: 7. CDR1 and CDR2 from the germline V gene are SGHAT and FQNNGV. This CDR3 has 16 residues. CDR3: CASSQLAGGPVDTQYF. CDR3 bases: TGTGCCAGCAGCCAACTAGCGGGAGGGCCGGTAGATACGCAGTATTTT.

This clonotype was recorded many times. The J gene is TRBJ2-1, the V gene TRBV20-1; D gene unclear. V was pared by 5 bases and J by 0 bases, with 11 bases between. Germline CDR1 and CDR2: DFQATT and SNEGSKA (reference sequence). The CDR3 extends over 14 amino acids. CDR3 sequence: CSAEDRFSYNEQFF. The CDR3 region has the DNA TGCAGTGCTGAGGACCGGTTCTCCTACAATGAGCAGTTCTTC.

This clonotype was picked up many times. The chain is built from TRBV12-3 or TRBV12-4 and TRBJ2-2; TRBD1 matches 8 bases. J was trimmed by 2 bases and V by 5 bases; bases with no gene match: 7. The CDR3 loop spans 16 amino acids. The CDR3 region has the DNA TGTGCCAGCAGTATGGGCAGGGGGCTCAACACCGGGGAGCTGTTTTTT. It encodes CASSMGRGLNTGELFF.

The V and J genes are TRBV10-3 and TRBJ2-1; no clear D gene. The CDR3 length is 12 residues. V was cut by 11 bases and J by 9 bases, with 17 bases left in between. Looked up from germline, CDR1 is ENHRY and CDR2 is SYGVKD. The CDR3, as DNA: TGTGCCGTCGAAGGTCCGGAGACTGAGCAGTTCTTC. Protein product: CAVEGPETEQFF.

This clonotype was recorded many times. This CDR3 is CASSDLGSREQYV. DNA for the CDR3: TGTGCCAGCAGTGACCTGGGATCGAGGGAGCAGTACGTC. The chain has TRBV2 and TRBJ2-7, with D uncertain. Germline-derived CDR1 and CDR2 are SNHLY and FYNNEI. The CDR3 loop spans 13 amino acids. V lost 3 bases, J lost 7 bases, and 13 bases lay in between.

This clonotype was seen ten or more times. The rearrangement joins TRBV5-6 to TRBJ2-1; D assignment may be TRBD1 or TRBD2 (5 bases each). Germline V CDR1 and CDR2: SGHDT, YYEEEE. The CDR3 runs 13 residues. Trimming shortened V by 5 bases and J by 7 bases, and 13 bases separated the two germline ends. The CDR3 loop is CASSLGRANEQFF. CDR3 bases: TGTGCCAGCAGTCTGGGACGTGCTAATGAGCAGTTCTTC.

This clonotype has at least ten counts. The chain joins TRBV9 to TRBJ1-1; no definite D call. Trimming removed 4 bases from V and 0 bases from J, with 16 bases in between. The length of the CDR3 is 16 residues. CDR1 and CDR2 (germline): SGDLS, YYNGEE. DNA for the CDR3: TGTGCCAGCAGCCTCGGTGGAGCAGGACTGAACACTGAAGCTTTCTTT. It translates to CASSLGGAGLNTEAFF.

This chain links TRBV11-1 with TRBJ2-1; D perhaps matches TRBD2 (6 bases). The V and J ends lost 6 bases and 0 bases respectively, with 18 bases between them. Per germline, CDR1 SGHAT and CDR2 FQDESV (reference sequence). This CDR3 region has 17 residues. CDR3 sequence reads: CASRKGSGTSSYNEQFF. In nucleotides, the CDR3 is TGTGCCAGCAGGAAAGGTAGCGGAACTAGCTCCTACAATGAGCAGTTCTTC.

This clonotype came up once. The chain links TRBV20-1 to TRBJ2-5; TRBD2 agrees at 9 bases. Germline V CDR1 and CDR2: DFQATT, SNEGSKA (reference sequence). Trimming removed 5 bases from V and 1 base from J; junction bases left unmatched: 5. The CDR3 sequence is 14 residues long. The CDR3 is CSAQREEGQETQYF. CDR3 nucleotide sequence: TGCAGTGCTCAGCGGGAGGAGGGCCAAGAGACCCAGTACTTC.

This clonotype appeared many times. The chain uses TRBV27 and TRBJ2-7, with unresolved D. CDR1 MNHEY and CDR2 SMNVEV come from the germline V gene (reference sequence). The CDR3 covers 14 residues. Trimming left V 3 bases short and J 2 bases short, with 11 bases between. The CDR3 sequence: CASSFGRSPYEQYF. CDR3 DNA sequence: TGTGCCAGCAGTTTTGGCAGGAGCCCCTACGAGCAGTACTTC.

The J gene is TRBJ2-7, the V gene TRBV29-1; D not certain. Trimming took 0 bases from V and 1 from J, leaving 13 bases between them. This CDR3 contains 15 residues. CDR1 is SQVTM and CDR2 is ANQGSEA in the germline V gene. The CDR3 loop is CSVEETDGWSYEQYF. CDR3 coding DNA: TGCAGCGTTGAAGAGACGGACGGGTGGTCCTACGAGCAGTACTTC.

As concerns this clonotype: This may come from a read error, since a much larger clone is one base off. The V gene is TRBV5-6, the J gene TRBJ2-7; TRBD1 matches at 10 bases. With V trimmed by 7 bases and J by 7 bases, 8 bases remained unmatched. This CDR3 region has 13 residues. Germline loops: CDR1 SGHDT, CDR2 YYEEEE. CDR3: CASGRGTGEEQYF. The CDR3 DNA reads as TGTGCCAGCGGCCGCGGGACAGGGGAAGAGCAGTACTTC.

The chain couples TRBV12-3 or TRBV12-4 to TRBJ2-6; D assignment may be TRBD1 or TRBD2 (5 bases each). The length of the CDR3 is 19 residues. V gave up 4 bases and J gave up 0 bases, with 19 bases separating them. CDR3 sequence (DNA): TGTGCCAGCAGTTCAATCCCGACAGAGCGGTACTCTGGGGCCAACGTCCTGACTTTC. This gives the protein CASSSIPTERYSGANVLTF.

In its sample, this clonotype was seen many times. This chain joins TRBV11-2 and TRBJ2-7; 8 bases are a match to TRBD2. This CDR3 comprises 15 residues. CDR1 is SGHAT and CDR2 is FQNNGV in the germline V gene. V trimming: 5 bases; J trimming: 5 bases; junction bases outside the gene matches: 11. CDR3 in amino acids: CASSRPPGGRDEQYF. The CDR3 coding sequence is TGTGCCAGCAGCCGACCCCCGGGAGGGCGTGACGAGCAGTACTTC. Complete variable domain (other parts from reference TRBV11-2 and TRBJ2-7): EAGVAQSPRYKIIEKRQSVAFWCNPISGHATLYWYQQILGQGPKLLIQFQNNGVVDDSQLPKDRFSAERLKGVDSTLKIQPAKLEDSAVYLCASSRPPGGRDEQYFGPGTRLTVT.

This clonotype was seen a few times. V usage is TRBV30 and J usage is TRBJ1-3, with unresolved D. Germline V gene lookup returns CDR1 GTSNPN and CDR2 SVGIG (reference sequence). The germline V and J ends were trimmed by 8 bases and 0 bases, with 14 bases remaining between them. CDR3 length: 14 amino acids. In DNA, the CDR3 is TGTGCCAACGGAGACATCACCTCTGGAAACACCATATATTTT. Its protein is CANGDITSGNTIYF. Full variable domain (rest looked up from reference TRBV30 and TRBJ1-3): SQTIHQWPATLVQPVGSPLSLECTVEGTSNPNLYWYRQAAGRGLQLLFYSVGIGQISSEVPQNLSASRPQDRQFILSSKKLLLSDSGFYLCANGDITSGNTIYFGEGSWLTVV.

This clonotype has at least ten counts. The gene calls are TRBV14 and TRBJ2-7; 10 bases map to TRBD2. This CDR3 is 16 amino acids long. Germline V gives CDR1 SGHDN, CDR2 FVKESK. With 0 bases clipped from V and 4 bases from J, the junction kept 6 bases outside the gene matches. The CDR3 loop reads CASSQDRASGSYEQYF. Here the CDR3 DNA reads TGTGCCAGCAGCCAAGATCGGGCTAGCGGGAGTTACGAGCAGTACTTC.

This clonotype was counted between two and nine times. The V call is TRBV5-1, the J call TRBJ2-2; D gene uncertain. Trimming removed 7 bases at V and 3 bases at J, with 7 bases between. Per germline, CDR1 SGHRS and CDR2 YFSETQ. The CDR3 extends over 12 amino acids. DNA for the CDR3: TGCGCCAGCCCAGGTGACACCGGGGAGCTGTTTTTT. It specifies CASPGDTGELFF.